The sequence of this T cell receptor beta chain was determined in a study of blood T cell repertoires in COVID-19. The germline V gene has CDR1 SQVTM and CDR2 ANQGSEA. Unmatched junction bases numbered 4, after V lost 4 bases and J lost 4 bases. This CDR3 is built from 13 residues. In the study's own analysis: Reference gene primer amplification gave nucleated cell count estimates. The protocol was immunoSEQ multiplex PCR, while the TCRdb copy is restricted to in-frame clones and leaves out a portion. Clone size and the V and J calls come from that table; the DNA yielded D and trimming. The sample records 350,000 to 500,000 clones, approximately 90% being singletons. One Seattle source followed patients from active infection through their disease course.

Sequenced input: peripheral blood. V and J are TRBV29-1 and TRBJ2-7, with 10 bases that match TRBD1. This TCR came from a man aged 18 to 29 with COVID-19, enrolled during active disease. The CDR3 DNA reads as TGCAGCGTTGTACCGGGACAGGGGTACGAGCAGTACTTC. The encoded protein is CSVVPGQGYEQYF.